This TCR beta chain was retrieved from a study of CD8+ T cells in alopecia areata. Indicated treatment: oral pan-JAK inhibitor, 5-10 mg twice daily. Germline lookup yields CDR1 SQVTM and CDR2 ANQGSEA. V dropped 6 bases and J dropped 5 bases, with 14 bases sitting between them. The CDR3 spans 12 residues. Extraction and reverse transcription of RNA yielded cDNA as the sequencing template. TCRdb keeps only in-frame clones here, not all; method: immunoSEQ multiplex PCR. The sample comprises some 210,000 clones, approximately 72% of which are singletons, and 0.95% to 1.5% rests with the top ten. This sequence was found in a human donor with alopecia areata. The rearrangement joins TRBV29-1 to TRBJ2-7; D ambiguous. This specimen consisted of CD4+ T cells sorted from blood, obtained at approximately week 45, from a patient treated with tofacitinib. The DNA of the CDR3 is TGCAGCGTCGCTTTTGATTTCAACGAGCAGTACTTC. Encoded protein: CSVAFDFNEQYF.